The 29 T cell receptor beta chains below come from one sample, sequenced in a study of cytotoxic CD8 clonotypes in ibrutinib-treated CLL. Clones were read by immunoSEQ multiplex PCR, and TCRdb kept only the in-frame ones, dropping some. The table records over 75,000 clones, about 78% of them present only once. The source material was PBMCs, sampled after 12 months of ibrutinib treatment. The receptors stem from a human donor with chronic lymphocytic leukemia.

This clone has a handful of counts. This chain connects TRBV6-5 to TRBJ2-7; unclear D gene. Germline CDR1 is MNHEY and CDR2 is SVGAGI. V lost 2 bases, J lost 0 bases, and 5 bases lay in between. This CDR3 is built from 13 residues. The DNA of the CDR3 is TGTGCCAGCAGTTACCGGAACTCCTACGAGCAGTACTTC. It specifies CASSYRNSYEQYF.

The V call is TRBV2, the J call TRBJ2-7; D not resolved. In germline, CDR1 is SNHLY, CDR2 FYNNEI. Trimming stripped 4 bases from V and 1 base from J, with 11 bases between. This CDR3 region has 14 residues. The CDR3 loop reads CASSGGFTSYEQYF. The CDR3 nucleotides are TGTGCCAGCAGTGGTGGGTTTACGTCCTACGAGCAGTACTTC.

V gene TRBV7-2 combines with J gene TRBJ1-5, with a weak D call TRBD1 (5 bases). Germline V gene data show CDR1 as SGHTA and CDR2 as FQGNSA. CDR3 length equals 15 residues. V lost 5 bases to trimming and J lost 10 bases, with 21 bases between them. The DNA for the CDR3 is TGTGCCAGCAGCCGCTTGGGGGAAGCAATCAGCCCCCAGCATTTT. Its translation is CASSRLGEAISPQHF.

The chain carries TRBV9 and TRBJ2-2, with TRBD1 identical over 7 bases. Trimming removed 3 bases from V and 5 bases from J; junction bases left unmatched: 7. The V gene's germline CDR1 is SGDLS and CDR2 YYNGEE. The CDR3 length is 15 residues. The CDR3 DNA is TGTGCCAGCAGCGCCCAGGGGGTAGGGACCGGGGAGCTGTTTTTT. Its protein product is CASSAQGVGTGELFF.

This chain uses TRBV4-2 with TRBJ1-1; D is uncertain. The CDR3 loop spans 13 amino acids. The V gene lost 0 bases and the J gene lost 5 bases, with 7 bases spanning the gap. CDR1 and CDR2 from the germline V gene are LGHNA and YNFKEQ. This CDR3 reads CASSQDMGTEAFF. The CDR3 DNA is TGTGCCAGCAGCCAAGATATGGGAACTGAAGCTTTCTTT.

The chain carries TRBV4-2 and TRBJ2-5; 9 nucleotides align to TRBD2. V trimming: 1 base; J trimming: 5 bases; junction bases outside the gene matches: 8. The CDR3 covers 16 residues. Germline V gives CDR1 LGHNA, CDR2 YNFKEQ. The CDR3 sequence: CASSQGVSGGRETQYF. As DNA, the CDR3 is TGTGCCAGCAGCCAAGGTGTCAGCGGGGGGAGGGAGACCCAGTACTTC.

V and J are TRBV7-9 and TRBJ2-3, with TRBD1 as a possible D gene (5 bases). The CDR3 sequence is 16 residues long. Trimming shortened V by 2 bases and J by 4 bases, and 16 bases separated the two germline ends. Germline assignment: CDR1 SEHNR and CDR2 FQNEAQ (reference sequence). CDR3 loop: CASSLRTDRPSDTQYF. Here the CDR3 DNA reads TGTGCCAGCAGCTTAAGGACCGACAGACCCTCAGATACGCAGTATTTT.

The chain couples TRBV9 to TRBJ2-4, with 8 nucleotides matching TRBD2. Looked up from germline, CDR1 is SGDLS and CDR2 is YYNGEE. Germline trimming cut 0 bases from V and 0 bases from J; bases unmatched to any gene: 11. The CDR3 contains 19 residues. DNA of the CDR3: TGTGCCAGCAGCGTAGAGGCGGGGGGAGTGAAAGGAGCCAAAAACATTCAGTACTTC. Translation: CASSVEAGGVKGAKNIQYF.

This sequence joins TRBV4-2 and TRBJ2-3; 8 bases align to TRBD2. Losses at the gene ends were 1 base for V and 2 bases for J; bases not matched to a gene: 8. CDR3 length: 17 residues. The germline CDR1 and CDR2 sequences are LGHNA and YNFKEQ. The CDR3 DNA follows: TGTGCCAGCAGCCAAGTCTCGGCAGCGGGGGACACAGATACGCAGTATTTT. Translation: CASSQVSAAGDTDTQYF.

V and J are TRBV27 and TRBJ1-2; 7 bases agree with TRBD1. After removal of 0 bases from V and 4 bases from J, the junction contained 20 bases not matched to a gene. Germline lookup yields CDR1 MNHEY and CDR2 SMNVEV (reference sequence). The CDR3 runs 20 residues. The CDR3 sequence: CASSLSRRWTGLLLAYGYTF. In DNA form, the CDR3 reads TGTGCCAGCAGTTTATCACGGCGTTGGACAGGCCTTCTCCTAGCCTATGGCTACACCTTC.

V usage is TRBV27 and J usage is TRBJ1-2, with TRBD1 matching over 7 bases. With V trimmed by 6 bases and J by 5 bases, 6 bases remained unmatched. The CDR3 has 13 residues. The germline CDR1 and CDR2 sequences are MNHEY and SMNVEV (reference sequence). The CDR3 loop reads CASRPTGTYGYTF. CDR3 nucleotide sequence: TGTGCCAGCAGGCCGACAGGGACTTATGGCTACACCTTC.

J is TRBJ1-1 and V is TRBV25-1; tentatively, D is TRBD1 (5 bases). CDR1 is MGHDK and CDR2 is SYGVNS in the germline V gene. CDR3 size: 14 residues. V shed 5 bases and J shed 2 bases, with 12 bases lying between them. The CDR3 reads CASSRDPRNTEAFF. CDR3 coding DNA: TGTGCCAGCAGTCGGGACCCCAGAAACACTGAAGCTTTCTTT.

V usage is TRBV6-4 and J usage is TRBJ1-4; TRBD1 might be the D (6 bases). V shed 5 bases and J shed 8 bases, with 18 bases lying between them. Germline V gene data show CDR1 as MRHNA and CDR2 as SNTAGT. The CDR3 length is 15 residues. CDR3: CASSTPGAQGEKLFF. In nucleotides, the CDR3 is TGTGCCAGCAGTACTCCAGGGGCCCAGGGGGAAAAACTGTTTTTT.

This clone was counted between two and nine times. This sample also contains other DNA sequences that code for the same CDR3. The chain carries TRBV10-1 and TRBJ1-1; a weak D match, TRBD1 (5 bases). Germline-derived CDR1 and CDR2 are WNHNN and SYGVQD (reference sequence). V was cut by 8 bases and J by 6 bases, with 16 bases left in between. CDR3 size: 13 residues. The chain's CDR3 is CASRSGTGAEAFF. In DNA, the CDR3 is TGCGCCAGCCGTTCCGGGACGGGCGCTGAAGCTTTCTTT.

This sequence joins TRBV9 and TRBJ2-7; D is possibly TRBD1 or TRBD2 (5 bases each). The V and J ends lost 4 bases and 0 bases respectively, with 11 bases between them. The germline V gene has CDR1 SGDLS and CDR2 YYNGEE. The CDR3 is made up of 14 amino acids. The CDR3 here is CASSRGPDSYEQYF. The CDR3, as DNA: TGTGCCAGCAGCCGGGGACCCGACTCCTACGAGCAGTACTTC.

The chain is built from TRBV4-3 and TRBJ2-2; unclear D gene. The CDR3 consists of 14 residues. Trimming pared 3 bases from V and 3 bases from J, leaving 8 bases between. CDR1 and CDR2 from the germline V gene are LGHNA and YSLEER. CDR3 nucleotides: TGCGCCAGCAGCCAGGTTACGGACACCGGGGAGCTGTTTTTT. Amino acid sequence: CASSQVTDTGELFF.

This clone was counted between two and nine times. CDR3 amino acids: CASSMLRTEAFF. The CDR3, as DNA: TGTGCCAGCAGCATGCTGAGAACTGAAGCTTTCTTT. J is TRBJ1-1 and V is TRBV6-1; unclear D gene. V lost 6 bases, J lost 5 bases, and 10 bases lay in between. The CDR3 contains 12 residues. Per germline, CDR1 MNHNS and CDR2 SASEGT.

The chain is built from TRBV15 and TRBJ1-2, with TRBD1 as a possible D gene (5 bases). Germline V CDR1 and CDR2: LNHNV, YYDKDF (reference sequence). The CDR3 contains 12 residues. V lost 5 bases, J lost 5 bases, and 9 bases lay in between. DNA of the CDR3: TGTGCCACCAGCGACCAGGGATATGGCTACACCTTC. Translated: CATSDQGYGYTF. The whole variable domain, filled in from reference TRBV15 and TRBJ1-2, reads DAMVIQNPRYQVTQFGKPVTLSCSQTLNHNVMYWYQQKSSQAPKLLFHYYDKDFNNEADTPDNFQSRRPNTSFCFLDIRSPGLGDTAMYLCATSDQGYGYTFGSGTRLTVV.

This clone was detected only a few times. The chain links TRBV28 to TRBJ1-2; a possible D gene is TRBD1 (6 bases). Trimming pared 5 bases from V and 4 bases from J, leaving 11 bases between. CDR3 length: 13 amino acids. Looked up from germline, CDR1 is MDHEN and CDR2 is SYDVKM. The CDR3 reads CASSLLDSYGYTF. Written as DNA, the CDR3 is TGTGCCAGCAGTCTACTGGACAGCTATGGCTACACCTTC.

The gene calls are TRBV6-5 and TRBJ1-2, with 7 positions matching TRBD1. With 2 bases clipped from V and 2 bases from J, the junction kept 8 bases outside the gene matches. Germline CDR1 reads MNHEY; CDR2 reads SVGAGI. The CDR3 is made up of 16 amino acids. The CDR3 loop reads CASSYVTGTANYGYTF. CDR3 coding DNA: TGTGCCAGCAGTTACGTTACCGGGACAGCCAACTATGGCTACACCTTC.

The gene calls are TRBV7-2 and TRBJ2-1; weak D call: TRBD1 (6 bases). The germline V gene has CDR1 SGHTA and CDR2 FQGNSA. With 0 bases removed from V and 8 bases from J, the gap between germline ends came to 11 bases. CDR3 length equals 14 residues. CDR3 amino acids: CASSLARGSDEQFF. CDR3 sequence (DNA): TGTGCCAGCAGCTTAGCCAGGGGATCTGATGAGCAGTTCTTC.

The chain couples TRBV2 to TRBJ2-1; possible D gene TRBD1, 6 bases. Germline V gene lookup returns CDR1 SNHLY and CDR2 FYNNEI. V lost 4 bases, J lost 10 bases, and 14 bases lay in between. The CDR3 loop spans 13 amino acids. The CDR3 coding sequence is TGTGCCAGCAGTGGCACAGGGAACGGAGAGCAGTTCTTC. Protein product: CASSGTGNGEQFF.

The rearrangement joins TRBV10-3 to TRBJ1-1, with a weak D call TRBD1 (6 bases). Trimming removed 10 bases from V and 8 bases from J, with 17 bases in between. Germline CDR1 is ENHRY and CDR2 is SYGVKD. CDR3 length: 12 residues. The CDR3 is CASGQTWAEAFF. In nucleotides, the CDR3 is TGTGCCAGCGGACAGACATGGGCAGAAGCTTTCTTT.

This CDR3 reads CAWSGRDLAQPQHF. The CDR3 DNA follows: TGTGCCTGGAGCGGGCGGGACCTAGCTCAGCCCCAGCATTTT. The V and J genes are TRBV30 and TRBJ1-5; D perhaps matches TRBD1 (5 bases). V was trimmed by 3 bases and J by 6 bases, leaving 15 bases between them. The germline V gene has CDR1 GTSNPN and CDR2 SVGIG (reference sequence). CDR3 length: 14 amino acids.

The chain is built from TRBV5-4 and TRBJ1-1; D is undetermined. The germline V gene has CDR1 SGHNT and CDR2 YYREEE (reference sequence). There are 16 residues in the CDR3. Trimming pared 0 bases from V and 4 bases from J, leaving 16 bases between. The CDR3 protein is CASSLEAAGDTTEAFF. DNA of the CDR3: TGTGCCAGCAGCTTGGAGGCGGCAGGTGATACCACTGAAGCTTTCTTT.

A note on this clone: The junction departs from the called germline gene at one end, perhaps through a read error. The chain is built from TRBV7-7 and TRBJ1-6, with D unclear. The CDR3 loop spans 15 amino acids. The germline CDR1 and CDR2 sequences are SSHAT and FNYEAQ (reference sequence). The CDR3 here is CASSLSRTDDSPLHF. In DNA, the CDR3 is TGTGCTAGCAGCTTATCCCGGACTGACGATTCACCCCTCCACTTT. Full variable domain (rest looked up from reference TRBV7-7 and TRBJ1-6): GAGVSQSPRYKVTKRGQDVTLRCDPISSHATLYWYQQALGQGPEFLTYFNYEAQPDKSGLPSDRFSAERPEGSISTLTIQRTEQRDSAMYRCASSLSRTDDSPLHFGNGTRLTVT.

The chain combines TRBV7-2 with TRBJ2-5; 8 bases match TRBD1. Looked up from germline, CDR1 is SGHTA and CDR2 is FQGNSA. With V trimmed by 5 bases and J by 5 bases, 7 bases remained unmatched. This CDR3 spans 14 amino acids. The CDR3 DNA follows: TGTGCCAGCAGCACAGGGGGTAGCGTCGAGACCCAGTACTTC. This gives the protein CASSTGGSVETQYF. Complete variable domain (other parts from reference TRBV7-2 and TRBJ2-5): GAGVSQSPSNKVTEKGKDVELRCDPISGHTALYWYRQSLGQGLEFLIYFQGNSAPDKSGLPSDRFSAERTGGSVSTLTIQRTQQEDSAVYLCASSTGGSVETQYFGPGTRLLVL.

The CDR3 DNA reads TGTGCCAGCAGTTCCCCCCGACAGGGAGCTGGCTACACCTTC. Its translation: CASSSPRQGAGYTF. This sequence joins TRBV28 and TRBJ1-2, with 7 bases fitting TRBD1. V trimming: 4 bases; J trimming: 7 bases; junction bases outside the gene matches: 9. The CDR3 covers 14 residues. Germline-derived CDR1 and CDR2 are MDHEN and SYDVKM.

In DNA, the CDR3 is TGCGCCAGCAGCCACCCCCGGACAGGGAGGACAGAGACCCAGTACTTC. As protein: CASSHPRTGRTETQYF. The chain recombines TRBV4-1 with TRBJ2-5; 8 bases match TRBD1. J gave up 4 bases and V 3 bases, and 10 bases lay outside the gene matches. Germline CDR1 reads MGHRA; CDR2 reads YSYEKL. The CDR3 is 16 amino acids.